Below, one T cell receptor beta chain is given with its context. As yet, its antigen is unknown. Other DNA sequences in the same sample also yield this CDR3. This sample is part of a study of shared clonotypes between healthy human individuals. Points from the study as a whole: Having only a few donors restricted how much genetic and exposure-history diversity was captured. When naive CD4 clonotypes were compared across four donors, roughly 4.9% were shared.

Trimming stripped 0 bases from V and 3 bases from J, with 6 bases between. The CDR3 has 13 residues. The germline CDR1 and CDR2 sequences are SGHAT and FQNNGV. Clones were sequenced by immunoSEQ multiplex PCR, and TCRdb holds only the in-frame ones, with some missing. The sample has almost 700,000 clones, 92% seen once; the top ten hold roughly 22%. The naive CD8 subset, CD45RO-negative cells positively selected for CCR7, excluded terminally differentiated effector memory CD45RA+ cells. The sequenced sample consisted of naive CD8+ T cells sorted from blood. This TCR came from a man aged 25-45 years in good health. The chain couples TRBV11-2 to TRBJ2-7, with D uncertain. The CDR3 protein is CASSLEFGYEQYF. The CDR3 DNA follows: TGTGCCAGCAGCTTAGAATTCGGCTACGAGCAGTACTTC.